Each of the 17 T cell receptor beta chains below was sequenced from the same sample in a study of breast tumors, draining lymph nodes, adjacent tissues. Samples came from axillary lymph nodes draining the breast cancer. TCRdb redid the calling of the multiplex PCR reads with MiXCR, one entry per CDR3 protein. The table includes 200,000 to 250,000 distinct CDR3 sequences, 34% detected once. Sequenced: axillary lymph node tissue. All receptors come from a female donor with breast cancer. Some clones in this sample may be carry-over from other donors' samples.

This clonotype was seen only once. The chain uses TRBV19 and TRBJ2-1; TRBD2 matches 12 bases. The V gene end was trimmed by 5 bases and the J gene end by 6 bases; junction bases not matched to a gene: 5. There are 15 residues in the CDR3. Germline assignment: CDR1 LNHDA and CDR2 SQIVND (reference sequence). For the CDR3, the DNA is TGTGCCAGTAGTGCGACTAGCGGGAGTAGCAATGAGCAGTTCTTC. Its protein is CASSATSGSSNEQFF.

On this clonotype: This may arise from a read error, as a much more abundant clone is one base away. This chain joins TRBV5-8 and TRBJ2-2; 8 bases agree with TRBD1. CDR3 length: 14 amino acids. Germline V gene lookup returns CDR1 SGHTS and CDR2 YDEGEE. For the CDR3, the DNA is TGTGCCGGCAGCTTTACAGGGGGTACCGGGGAGCTGTTTTTT. It is translated as CAGSFTGGTGELFF.

This clonotype was seen ten or more times. The rearrangement joins TRBV10-3 to TRBJ2-1, with a tentative D call TRBD1 (8 bases). The ends were cut back, 4 bases at V and 9 bases at J, with 13 bases in the middle. In germline, CDR1 is ENHRY, CDR2 SYGVKD. The CDR3 has 13 amino acids. The CDR3: CAISGTGRGEQFF. CDR3 in DNA: TGTGCCATCAGTGGGACAGGGAGGGGTGAGCAGTTCTTC.

This clonotype showed up many times. Germline and junction disagree at one end, which may indicate a read error. The chain carries TRBV7-9 and TRBJ2-1; D ambiguous. Per the germline V gene, CDR1 is SEHNR and CDR2 is FQNEAQ (reference sequence). This CDR3 has 13 amino acids. CDR3 nucleotides: TGTGCCAGCAGACCAGACGGGTACAGTGAGCAGTTCTTC. Protein: CASRPDGYSEQFF.

This clonotype was observed once. Just one base apart from a much larger clone, this may be a read error. This chain connects TRBV10-2 to TRBJ2-7; either TRBD1 or TRBD2 may fit D (5 bases each). Per germline, CDR1 WSHSY and CDR2 SAAADI. There are 11 residues in the CDR3. The ends were cut back, 5 bases at V and 9 bases at J, with 11 bases in the middle. For the CDR3, the DNA is TGCGCCAGCAGTCTGGAGAGGGGGCAGTACTTC. It translates to CASSLERGQYF.

Points on this clonotype: Being one base from a much bigger clone, this may be a read error. This chain joins TRBV11-2 and TRBJ2-1; 7 bases match TRBD2. CDR3 length equals 13 residues. The V gene end was trimmed by 2 bases and the J gene end by 9 bases; junction bases not matched to a gene: 4. The germline CDR1 and CDR2 sequences are SGHAT and FQNNGV. The CDR3 DNA is TGTGCCAGCAGCTTACCGACTAGCACTGAGCAGTTCTTC. Translated, it gives CASSLPTSTEQFF.

Many counts were recorded for this clonotype. The chain links TRBV20-1 to TRBJ1-2; 9 bases line up with TRBD1. Losses at the gene ends were 6 bases for V and 8 bases for J; bases not matched to a gene: 10. Germline assignment: CDR1 DFQATT and CDR2 SNEGSKA (reference sequence). The CDR3 sequence is 13 residues long. DNA of the CDR3: TGCAGTGCGCAGGGACAGGGTTATCAAGGCTACACCTTC. It codes for CSAQGQGYQGYTF.

In its sample, this clonotype was seen many times. The genes are TRBV7-2 and TRBJ2-5; TRBD2 matches at 10 bases. Germline loops: CDR1 SGHTA, CDR2 FQGNSA. The CDR3 is made up of 18 amino acids. With 2 bases clipped from V and 3 bases from J, the junction kept 12 bases outside the gene matches. Here the CDR3 reads CASSLILELAGLEETQYF. CDR3 nucleotide sequence: TGTGCCAGCAGCTTAATTTTGGAACTAGCGGGGCTAGAAGAGACCCAGTACTTC.

The rearrangement links TRBV19 to TRBJ1-6; D call uncertain. CDR1 is LNHDA, CDR2 SQIVND, per germline (reference sequence). V was trimmed by 5 bases and J by 0 bases, leaving 11 bases between them. The CDR3 has 16 residues. CDR3 sequence: CASSSTPSSYNSPLHF. The CDR3 bases are TGTGCCAGTAGTTCTACGCCGAGCTCCTATAATTCACCCCTCCACTTT.

This clonotype has a count of ten or more. This sequence joins TRBV2 and TRBJ2-7; TRBD2 agrees at 9 bases. V shed 7 bases and J 6 bases; nucleotides not matched to a gene: 7. Germline assignment: CDR1 SNHLY and CDR2 FYNNEI. This CDR3 contains 13 residues. This CDR3 is CASNVAGVGEQYF. CDR3 nucleotide sequence: TGTGCCAGCAACGTAGCGGGAGTTGGCGAGCAGTACTTC.

Many counts were recorded for this clonotype. V is TRBV9 and J is TRBJ2-2; D gene ambiguous. CDR3 size: 15 residues. Germline lookup yields CDR1 SGDLS and CDR2 YYNGEE. V lost 1 base, J lost 6 bases, and 13 bases lay in between. CDR3 protein: CASSVLGSGSGELFF. The CDR3 coding sequence is TGTGCCAGCAGCGTATTGGGCTCAGGTTCCGGGGAGCTGTTTTTT. Filled out from reference TRBV9 and TRBJ2-2, the complete variable domain reads DSGVTQTPKHLITATGQRVTLRCSPRSGDLSVYWYQQSLDQGLQFLIQYYNGEERAKGNILERFSAQQFPDLHSELNLSSLELGDSALYFCASSVLGSGSGELFFGEGSRLTVL.

To note about this clonotype: The junction departs from germline at one end; a sequencing error may be responsible. The V and J genes are TRBV5-1 and TRBJ2-3; D call uncertain. CDR1 is SGHRS and CDR2 is YFSETQ in the germline V gene. The CDR3 runs 12 residues. The CDR3 DNA follows: TGCGCCAGCGGCTTTAATTCAGATACGCAGTATTTT. Residues: CASGFNSDTQYF. Complete variable domain (other parts from reference TRBV5-1 and TRBJ2-3): KAGVTQTPRYLIKTRGQQVTLSCSPISGHRSVSWYQQTPGQGLQFLFEYFSETQRNKGNFPGRFSGRQFSNSRSEMNVSTLELGDSALYLCASGFNSDTQYFGPGTRLTVL.

In its sample, this clonotype was seen many times. The chain recombines TRBV18 with TRBJ2-7; TRBD1 matches at 9 bases. This CDR3 has 14 residues. CDR1 is KGHSH, CDR2 LQKENI, per germline. V lost 5 bases to trimming and J lost 3 bases; unmatched junction nucleotides: 5. In DNA form, the CDR3 reads TGTGCCAGCTCATCCGGGACAGGGCACTACGAGCAGTACTTC. Residues: CASSSGTGHYEQYF.

As concerns this clonotype: The junction shows a germline mismatch at one end, possibly a read error. V and J are TRBV6-6 and TRBJ2-1, with unresolved D. Looked up from germline, CDR1 is MNHNY and CDR2 is SVGAGI (reference sequence). This CDR3 region has 14 residues. For the CDR3, the DNA is TGTGCCAGCAGGTACTCGCAGAGCTTGCATGAGCAGTTCTTC. Protein product: CASRYSQSLHEQFF.

This clonotype was recorded only once. This chain links TRBV24-1 with TRBJ1-5; D ambiguous. The V end lost 5 bases, the J end lost 2 bases, and 6 bases lay between the germline ends. Germline V gives CDR1 KGHDR, CDR2 SFDVKD. The CDR3 spans 13 residues. The CDR3 is CATSGGGNQPQHF. Written as DNA, the CDR3 is TGTGCCACCAGTGGGGGTGGCAATCAGCCCCAGCATTTT.

There are many counts of this clonotype. The chain combines TRBV10-1 with TRBJ1-3; 8 bases line up with TRBD1. Germline V gene data show CDR1 as WNHNN and CDR2 as SYGVQD (reference sequence). This CDR3 is 16 amino acids long. With 6 bases clipped from V and 0 bases from J, the junction kept 7 bases outside the gene matches. CDR3 in amino acids: CASSPGQADSGNTIYF. CDR3 in DNA: TGCGCCAGCAGCCCGGGACAGGCTGACTCTGGAAACACCATATATTTT.

With regard to this clonotype: Without the conserved terminal phenylalanine or tryptophan, this CDR3 likely stems from a read error. The chain carries TRBV2 and TRBJ2-7; a possible D gene is TRBD1 (6 bases). Deletions cut 7 bases from V and 2 bases from J, with 24 bases between. The CDR3 runs 17 residues. The germline V gene encodes CDR1 SNHLY and CDR2 FYNNEI. The CDR3 here is CASITGTTTRGPYEQYL. DNA of the CDR3: TGTGCCAGCATCACCGGGACAACAACACGGGGCCCCTACGAGCAGTACCTC.